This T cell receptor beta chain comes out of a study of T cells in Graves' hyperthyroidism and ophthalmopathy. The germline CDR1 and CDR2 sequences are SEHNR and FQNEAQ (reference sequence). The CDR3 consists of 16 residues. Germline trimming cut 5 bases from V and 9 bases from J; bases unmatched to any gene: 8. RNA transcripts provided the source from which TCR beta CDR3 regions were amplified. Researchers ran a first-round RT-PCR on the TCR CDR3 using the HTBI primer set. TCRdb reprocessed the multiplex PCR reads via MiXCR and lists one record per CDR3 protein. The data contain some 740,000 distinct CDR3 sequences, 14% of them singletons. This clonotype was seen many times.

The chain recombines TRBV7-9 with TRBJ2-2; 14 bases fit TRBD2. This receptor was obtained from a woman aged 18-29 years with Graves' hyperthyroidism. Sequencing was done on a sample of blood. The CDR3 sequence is CASSGRGLAGVWELFF. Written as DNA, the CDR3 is TGTGCCAGCAGCGGACGGGGACTAGCGGGAGTCTGGGAGCTGTTTTTT.